These 8 T cell receptor beta chains were all obtained from the same sample, sequenced in a study of blood T cell repertoires in COVID-19. TCRdb keeps only in-frame clones here, not all; method: immunoSEQ multiplex PCR. This table has fewer than 95,000 clones, about nine tenths appearing once. The material sequenced was peripheral blood. The receptor source for this set is a man aged 50-59 years with active or convalescent COVID-19.

The rearrangement joins TRBV29-1 to TRBJ2-7; 9 bases fit TRBD1. The V gene's germline CDR1 is SQVTM and CDR2 ANQGSEA. The V segment lost 4 bases and the J segment 3 bases; nucleotides outside the gene matches: 4. This CDR3 contains 13 residues. The CDR3 sequence: CSVAGGQGYEQYF. CDR3 nucleotides: TGCAGCGTTGCAGGGGGACAGGGCTACGAGCAGTACTTC.

V is TRBV28 and J is TRBJ1-1, with D perhaps TRBD1 (5 bases). The CDR3 is made up of 15 amino acids. CDR1 is MDHEN, CDR2 SYDVKM, per germline. Trimming took off 5 bases at V and 1 base at J, with 14 bases between the two ends. CDR3 DNA: TGTGCCAGCAGTCCCAATCAGGGTCGGAACACTGAAGCTTTCTTT. It specifies CASSPNQGRNTEAFF.

In its sample, this clone was seen a few times. The chain uses TRBV6-1 and TRBJ1-6; D is unclear. Germline CDR1 reads MNHNS; CDR2 reads SASEGT. Trimming took off 2 bases at V and 7 bases at J, with 3 bases between the two ends. The CDR3 totals 12 residues. CDR3 loop: CASSEPNSPLHF. As DNA, the CDR3 is TGTGCCAGCAGTGAACCGAATTCACCCCTCCACTTT.

The rearrangement uses TRBV28 and TRBJ2-2, with D possibly TRBD2 on 5 matching bases. CDR1 is MDHEN, CDR2 SYDVKM, per germline. This CDR3 region has 16 residues. V lost 5 bases and J lost 4, with 17 bases in between. This chain's CDR3 is CASSTFYGRATGELFF. CDR3 nucleotides: TGTGCCAGCAGTACCTTTTATGGGAGAGCCACCGGGGAGCTGTTTTTT. The variable domain in full, with the rest retrieved from reference TRBV28 and TRBJ2-2, is DVKVTQSSRYLVKRTGEKVFLECVQDMDHENMFWYRQDPGLGLRLIYFSYDVKMKEKGDIPEGYSVSREKKERFSLILESASTNQTSMYLCASSTFYGRATGELFFGEGSRLTVL.

The V gene is TRBV15, the J gene TRBJ2-2; 9 bases are a match to TRBD1. The ends lost 7 bases at V and 2 bases at J; junction bases unmatched: 11. The CDR3 runs to 17 residues. Per germline, CDR1 LNHNV and CDR2 YYDKDF (reference sequence). CDR3 nucleotide sequence: TGTGCCACCACGCCTGCCGGGACAGGGAGAAACACCGGGGAGCTGTTTTTT. This sequence encodes CATTPAGTGRNTGELFF.

The chain combines TRBV12-3 or TRBV12-4 with TRBJ2-7; D is perhaps TRBD2 (5 bases). V lost 3 bases and J lost 0, with 6 bases in between. This CDR3 spans 13 amino acids. In nucleotides, the CDR3 is TGTGCCAGCAGTTTCGGGGACTCCTACGAGCAGTACTTC. This gives the protein CASSFGDSYEQYF.

This chain links TRBV3-1 (or the pseudogene TRBV3-2) with TRBJ1-1; no firm D call. The CDR3 has 14 amino acids. V was cut by 2 bases and J by 5 bases, with 12 bases left in between. CDR1 and CDR2 from the germline V gene are LGHDT and YNNKEL (reference sequence). The DNA of the CDR3 is TGTGCCAGCAGCCAAAGGTCGGGAGAGACTGAAGCTTTCTTT. Protein: CASSQRSGETEAFF.

This chain uses TRBV12-5 with TRBJ2-2, with TRBD2 identical over 9 bases. The germline gives CDR1 LGHNT, CDR2 FRNRAP. With V trimmed by 2 bases and J by 7 bases, 11 bases remained unmatched. CDR3 length: 17 residues. The CDR3 DNA is TGTGCTAGTGGTTTGCCCGCGGCGGGGGGGCCGAACGGGGAGCTGTTTTTT. The encoded protein is CASGLPAAGGPNGELFF.